Listed below are T cell receptor beta chains from one sample, sequenced in a study of OX40 agonist ivuxolimab in advanced cancers. Libraries were prepared by immunoSEQ multiplex PCR; TCRdb keeps only in-frame clonotypes and omits some of them. The data hold approximately 100,000 clones, with 91% observed a single time. The starting material was CD4+ or CD8+ T cells sorted from blood, obtained in a trial of the OX40 agonist ivuxolimab. Receptors originate from an adult with an advanced solid tumor such as melanoma, head and neck, liver or kidney cancer. Both conserved end residues are part of each CDR3. A D gene is named only where the DNA matches it firmly.

TRBV2	NA	TRBJ1-2	CASRETETYGYTF
TRBV20-1	NA	NA	CSAREIGEQYF
TRBV7-9	NA	TRBJ1-2	CASTVPFPGGYGYTF
TRBV5-1	NA	TRBJ1-2	CASSFDGGYGYTF
TRBV28	TRBD1	TRBJ1-5	CASSPRDSFNQPQHF
TRBV28	TRBD2	TRBJ2-5	CASSSTSGGQETQYF
TRBV6-1	TRBD2	TRBJ2-3	CASTKTSGRPDTQYF
TRBV28	TRBD1	TRBJ2-1	CASSLAGTGGHEQFF
TRBV5-1	TRBD2	TRBJ2-7	CASSLVPGGVNEQYF
TRBV9	TRBD2	TRBJ2-2	CASSTSLAGVTGELFF
TRBV7-2	TRBD1	TRBJ1-1	CASSIQGALDTEAFF
TRBV28	NA	TRBJ1-1	CASSFLDTEAFF
TRBV6-6	NA	TRBJ2-7	CASSLTRDWYEQYF
TRBV21-1	NA	TRBJ2-7	CASSKGDEYRGGSTEQYF
TRBV28	TRBD1	TRBJ1-2	CASRTGTGTYGYTF
TRBV15	TRBD2	TRBJ2-2	CATSTGQVQLAGVTGELFF
TRBV9	TRBD1	TRBJ2-5	CASSVGGGDKTQYF